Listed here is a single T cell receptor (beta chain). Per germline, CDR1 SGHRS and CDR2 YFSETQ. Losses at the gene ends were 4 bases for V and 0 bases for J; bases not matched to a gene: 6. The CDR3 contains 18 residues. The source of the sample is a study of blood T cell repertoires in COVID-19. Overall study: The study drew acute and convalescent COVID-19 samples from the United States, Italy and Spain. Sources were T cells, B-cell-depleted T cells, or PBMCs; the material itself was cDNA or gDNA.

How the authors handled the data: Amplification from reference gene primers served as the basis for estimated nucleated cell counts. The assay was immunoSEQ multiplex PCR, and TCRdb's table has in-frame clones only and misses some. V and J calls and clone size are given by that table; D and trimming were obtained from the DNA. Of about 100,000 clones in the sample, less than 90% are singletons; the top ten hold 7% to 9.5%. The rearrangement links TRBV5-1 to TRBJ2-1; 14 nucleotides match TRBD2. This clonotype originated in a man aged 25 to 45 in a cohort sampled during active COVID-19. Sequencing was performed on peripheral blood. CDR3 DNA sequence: TGCGCCAGCAGCCCCGGGACTAGCGGGGGAAGCTCCTACAATGAGCAGTTCTTC. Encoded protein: CASSPGTSGGSSYNEQFF.